This TCR beta chain was identified during a study of control samples from healthy donors and cancer patients. Sequencing used immunoSEQ multiplex PCR; TCRdb keeps in-frame clones, though not all of them. The data contain 90,000 to 100,000 clones, about 87% of them singletons. After removal of 3 bases from V and 7 bases from J, the junction contained 7 bases not matched to a gene. CDR1 SGHKS and CDR2 YYEKEE come from the germline V gene (reference sequence). The CDR3 totals 15 residues. This TCR was recovered from a woman in her 70s in good health. This chain links TRBV5-5 with TRBJ1-4; 9 bases match TRBD1. The sequenced sample was blood. The CDR3 DNA reads TGTGCCAGCAGCTCCACCGGGACAGGGTCTGAAAAACTGTTTTTT. Translated, it gives CASSSTGTGSEKLFF.